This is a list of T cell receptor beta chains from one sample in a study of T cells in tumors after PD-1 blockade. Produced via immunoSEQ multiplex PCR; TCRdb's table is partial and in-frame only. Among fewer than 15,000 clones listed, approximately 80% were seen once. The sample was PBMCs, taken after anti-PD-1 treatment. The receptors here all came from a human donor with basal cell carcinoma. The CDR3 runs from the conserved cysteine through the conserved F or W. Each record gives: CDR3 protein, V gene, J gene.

CASSQGRNTEAFF	TRBV7-9	TRBJ1-1
CASSSFGTGGGYTF	TRBV5-5	TRBJ1-2
CASRPTDGGATQYF	TRBV6-5	TRBJ2-5
CASSLSGGQIYEQYF	TRBV3-1/TRBV3-2	TRBJ2-7
CASTDRVLSSGNTIYF	TRBV19	TRBJ1-3
CASGSGLLTFF	TRBV6-5	TRBJ2-7
CASSLLAGAHTDTQYF	TRBV6-4	TRBJ2-3
CASSHVGQGGSPLHF	TRBV3-1/TRBV3-2	TRBJ1-6
CASSVSGYGYTF	TRBV6-2/TRBV6-3	TRBJ1-2
CASSLDGGSTYEQYF	TRBV7-2	TRBJ2-7
CARSEGWARAGSSYNEQFF	TRBV2	TRBJ2-1
CASSSGGVDTGELFF	TRBV6-2/TRBV6-3	TRBJ2-2
CASSRSSGGTDTQYF	TRBV4-3	TRBJ2-3
CASSNREETQYF	TRBV18	TRBJ2-5
CASSLTGVGYTF	TRBV7-9	TRBJ1-2
CASSLAGQGCYEQYF	TRBV7-7	TRBJ2-7
CASSLLGTDLGRPQHF	TRBV5-5	TRBJ1-5
CASSLGGTYGYTF	TRBV5-4	TRBJ1-2
CARCYGGAGEGSSYNEQFF	TRBV2	TRBJ2-1
CASRLQAPNTEAFF	TRBV6-5	TRBJ1-1
CASSVGYEQYF	TRBV2	TRBJ2-7
CASSEAGVYNEQFF	TRBV2	TRBJ2-1
CASSLTSGRYNEQFF	TRBV7-2	TRBJ2-1
CASSISLAGSHEQYF	TRBV19	TRBJ2-7
CASSVVRGNQPQHF	TRBV2	TRBJ1-5
CASSLKSGANVLTF	TRBV7-3	TRBJ2-6
CASRDTSMYGYTF	TRBV5-1	TRBJ1-2
CASSGPRALGGYTF	TRBV25-1	TRBJ1-2
CASSYRENSPLHF	TRBV6-6	TRBJ1-6
CASSSSGRSGAFF	TRBV12-3/TRBV12-4	TRBJ1-1
CASSEGLQTYTDTQYF	TRBV9	TRBJ2-3
CASSYNPQETQYF	TRBV6-2/TRBV6-3	TRBJ2-5
CATSRERAGGPDSDTQYF	TRBV15	TRBJ2-3
CSAETTDTQYF	TRBV20-1	TRBJ2-3
CASSSTGSTYEQYF	TRBV7-9	TRBJ2-7
CSVGDYGKNIQYF	TRBV29-1	TRBJ2-4
CASSWASGQSYEQYF	TRBV5-1	TRBJ2-7
CASSLRDRISYNEQFF	TRBV13	TRBJ2-1
CASSKAGVGDTQYF	TRBV11-1	TRBJ2-3
CATSGTGANEKLFF	TRBV10-3	TRBJ1-4
CASSVERSGDTEAFF	TRBV2	TRBJ1-1
CASSAGGAGDSEQFF	TRBV7-2	TRBJ2-1
CASSQAGVATNEKLFF	TRBV3-1/TRBV3-2	TRBJ1-4
CASSQDLDRLLTF	TRBV4-2	TRBJ2-6
CASSPSSSGALGTQYF	TRBV18	TRBJ2-5
CASSLTSGSTNTQYF	TRBV3-1/TRBV3-2	TRBJ2-3
CASSERLAEYNEQFF	TRBV6-4	TRBJ2-1
CASSKGEKYQETQYF	TRBV21-1	TRBJ2-5